A single sample gave rise to the 11 T cell receptor beta chains below, sequenced in a study of beta chain features in type 1 diabetes. No antigen is known for these receptors. Reverse transcription of all isolated RNA meant that expressed TCRB transcripts were sequenced. Libraries were prepared by immunoSEQ multiplex PCR; TCRdb keeps only in-frame clonotypes and omits some of them. In the table there are around 250,000 clones, about 15% of which are singletons. Findings and limits, study-wide: Shortening of TCRB CDR3s, moderate but significant, appeared in all four CD4+ subsets of Type 1 diabetes patients.

Sequencing was carried out using naive CD4+ T cells from blood. The receptors here all came from a man aged 25 to 40 with type 1 diabetes.

This clone was seen a few times. This sequence joins TRBV7-9 and TRBJ1-2; 7 bases agree with TRBD1. V lost 5 bases to trimming and J lost 2 bases; unmatched junction nucleotides: 2. The CDR3 is 13 amino acids. Germline CDR1 SEHNR, CDR2 FQNEAQ (reference sequence). DNA for the CDR3: TGTGCCAGCAGCCAACAGGGGAACTATGGCTACACCTTC. This encodes CASSQQGNYGYTF.

This clone showed up just a few times. V is TRBV7-6 and J is TRBJ1-2; the match to TRBD1 covers 8 bases. The germline V gene has CDR1 SGHVS and CDR2 FNYEAQ. The length of the CDR3 is 21 residues. V was pared by 5 bases and J by 1 base, with 24 bases of the junction left unmatched. The CDR3 DNA is TGTGCCAGCAGCATAAGGCGGGGCGGGGACAGGTCTAATTCTCTTAACTATGGCTACACCTTC. Translation: CASSIRRGGDRSNSLNYGYTF.

This chain joins TRBV6-5 and TRBJ2-2, with 14 positions matching TRBD2. The CDR3 totals 16 residues. CDR1 MNHEY and CDR2 SVGAGI come from the germline V gene. The trim removed 4 bases at V and 3 bases at J, leaving 1 base unmatched. The CDR3 DNA is TGTGCCAGCAGTTGGGGACTAGCGGGGGACACCGGGGAGCTGTTTTTT. This encodes CASSWGLAGDTGELFF.

In this sample, this clone turned up a few times. The V call is TRBV10-3, the J call TRBJ2-7, with D perhaps TRBD2 (8 bases). CDR1 and CDR2 from the germline V gene are ENHRY and SYGVKD. CDR3 length: 14 amino acids. V lost 6 bases, J lost 2 bases, and 14 bases lay in between. CDR3 in amino acids: CAIRQGGLAYEQYF. CDR3 nucleotide sequence: TGTGCCATCAGGCAGGGGGGACTAGCCTACGAGCAGTACTTC.

The chain links TRBV30 to TRBJ2-5; D is perhaps TRBD2 (6 bases). Trimming took off 1 base at V and 3 bases at J, with 9 bases between the two ends. This CDR3 is 13 amino acids long. Per the germline V gene, CDR1 is GTSNPN and CDR2 is SVGIG (reference sequence). This chain's CDR3 is CAWSAREKETQYF. In DNA form, the CDR3 reads TGTGCCTGGAGTGCCCGGGAGAAAGAGACCCAGTACTTC.

CDR3 loop: CASSPQADTKETQYF. The CDR3 DNA reads as TGTGCCAGCTCACCACAGGCCGATACTAAAGAGACCCAGTACTTC. The chain joins TRBV18 to TRBJ2-5; D uncertain. This CDR3 has 15 residues. Trimming left V 1 base short and J 3 bases short, with 12 bases between. Germline values: CDR1 KGHSH, CDR2 LQKENI.

This clone was detected only a few times. This chain links TRBV13 with TRBJ1-2; TRBD1 is a possible D gene (5 bases). There are 14 residues in the CDR3. CDR1 is PRHDT, CDR2 FYEKMQ, per germline (reference sequence). Trimming removed 5 bases from V and 0 bases from J, with 10 bases in between. In DNA, the CDR3 is TGTGCCAGCAGCGGTCGGACATCTAACTATGGCTACACCTTC. Its protein product is CASSGRTSNYGYTF.

This chain uses TRBV20-1 with TRBJ1-1; 8 nucleotides align to TRBD1. The germline gives CDR1 DFQATT, CDR2 SNEGSKA (reference sequence). The CDR3 has 11 amino acids. The CDR3 nucleotides are TGCAGCGCAGGGGGCGCATCTGAAGCTTTCTTT. Protein: CSAGGASEAFF.

The rearrangement joins TRBV30 to TRBJ1-3, with D unclear. Germline-derived CDR1 and CDR2 are GTSNPN and SVGIG (reference sequence). V gave up 4 bases and J gave up 0 bases, with 7 bases separating them. This CDR3 spans 13 amino acids. CDR3 sequence reads: CAWKQFSGNTIYF. CDR3 DNA sequence: TGTGCCTGGAAACAGTTCTCTGGAAACACCATATATTTT.

The chain recombines TRBV2 with TRBJ2-5; D might be TRBD2 (6 bases). CDR1 and CDR2 from the germline V gene are SNHLY and FYNNEI. This CDR3 has 16 amino acids. V shed 0 bases and J shed 3 bases, with 14 bases lying between them. CDR3 bases: TGTGCCAGCAGTGAAGCCCTCGGGACTTCAGAAGAGACCCAGTACTTC. Translation gives CASSEALGTSEETQYF.

This clone was counted between two and nine times. The chain carries TRBV29-1 and TRBJ1-1, with 7 bases identical to TRBD1. Germline trimming cut 7 bases from V and 1 base from J; bases unmatched to any gene: 9. The CDR3 consists of 14 residues. The germline gives CDR1 SQVTM, CDR2 ANQGSEA. The CDR3 DNA reads TGCAGCGCAGGGCGTGGGACAGCGAACACTGAAGCTTTCTTT. It codes for CSAGRGTANTEAFF.